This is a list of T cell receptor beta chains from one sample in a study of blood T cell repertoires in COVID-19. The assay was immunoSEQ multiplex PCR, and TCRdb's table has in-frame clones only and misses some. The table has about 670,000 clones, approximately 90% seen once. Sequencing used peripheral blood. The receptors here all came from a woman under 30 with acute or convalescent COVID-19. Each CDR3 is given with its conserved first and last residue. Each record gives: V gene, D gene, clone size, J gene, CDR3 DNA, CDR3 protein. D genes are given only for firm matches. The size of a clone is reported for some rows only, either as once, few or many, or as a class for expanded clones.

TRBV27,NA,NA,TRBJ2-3,TGTGCCAGCAGCACTTGGCTCCGCGAGGCAGATACGCAGTATTTT,CASSTWLREADTQYF
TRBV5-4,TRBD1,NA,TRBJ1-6,TGTGCCAGCAGCGGGGACAGAAATTCACCCCTCCACTTT,CASSGDRNSPLHF
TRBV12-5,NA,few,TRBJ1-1,TGTGCTAGTGGTTTGGGACGACATATAGGGGCTGGGCAGAACACTGAAGCTTTCTTT,CASGLGRHIGAGQNTEAFF
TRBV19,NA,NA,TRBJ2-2,TGTGCCAGTAGTGTCGGACAGAGACAGACCGGGGAGCTGTTTTTT,CASSVGQRQTGELFF
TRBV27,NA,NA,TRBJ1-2,TGTGCCAGCAGTTTATGGCCAGGGGCGGGCTACACCTTC,CASSLWPGAGYTF
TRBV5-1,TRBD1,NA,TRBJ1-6,TGCGCCAGCAGTTTCGGACAGGGGGCTGCGGGTTCACCCCTCCACTTT,CASSFGQGAAGSPLHF
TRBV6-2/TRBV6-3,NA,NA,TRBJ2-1,TGTGCCAGCAGTAGGAGGGGGCTTTACAATGAGCAGTTCTTC,CASSRRGLYNEQFF
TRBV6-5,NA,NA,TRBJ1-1,TGTGCCAGCAGTCGGGGTTCCACTGAAGCTTTCTTT,CASSRGSTEAFF
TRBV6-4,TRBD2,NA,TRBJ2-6,TGTGCCAGCAGTGACACTCCGGGGGGCTCTGGGGCCAACGTCCTGACTTTC,CASSDTPGGSGANVLTF
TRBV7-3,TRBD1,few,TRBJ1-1,TGTGCCAGCAGCTTAGGACAGGGATTGAACACTGAAGCTTTCTTT,CASSLGQGLNTEAFF
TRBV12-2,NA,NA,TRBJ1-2,TGTGCAAGTCGCTTAGCTCCAGGGACTAACTATGGCTACACCTTC,CASRLAPGTNYGYTF
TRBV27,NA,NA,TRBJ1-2,TGTGCCAGCAGTTTGGGGGGGGGCGGCGGCTATGGCTACACCTTC,CASSLGGGGGYGYTF
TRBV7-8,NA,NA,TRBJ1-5,TGTGCCAGCAGCTTTCAGGGGCAGAGCAATCAGCCCCAGCATTTT,CASSFQGQSNQPQHF
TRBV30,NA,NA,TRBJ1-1,TGTGCCTGGAGTAGGGGTATGAACACTGAAGCTTTCTTT,CAWSRGMNTEAFF
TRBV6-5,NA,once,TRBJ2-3,TGTGCCAGCAGTTTTCGGACACCTACTACCACAGATACGCAGTATTTT,CASSFRTPTTTDTQYF
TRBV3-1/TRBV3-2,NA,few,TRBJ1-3,TGTGCCAGCAGCCCCGCTGGAAACACCATATATTTT,CASSPAGNTIYF
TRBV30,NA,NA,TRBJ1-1,TGTGCCTCCCACGGGGATAAGAACACTGAAGCTTTCTTT,CASHGDKNTEAFF
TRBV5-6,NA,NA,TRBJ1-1,TGTGCCAGCAGCCAAGGGACTCGTACTGAAGCTTTCTTT,CASSQGTRTEAFF
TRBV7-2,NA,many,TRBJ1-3,TGTGCCAGCAGCTTGTCCAGGGGTAACACCATATATTTT,CASSLSRGNTIYF
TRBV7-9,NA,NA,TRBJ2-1,TGTGCCACCTCCATTGGTAGTAGCTCCTACAATGAGCAGTTCTTC,CATSIGSSSYNEQFF
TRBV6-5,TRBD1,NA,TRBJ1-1,TGTGCCAGCAGTTACTCGCGGACAGGGAACACTGAAGCTTTCTTT,CASSYSRTGNTEAFF
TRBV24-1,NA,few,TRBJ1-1,TGTGCCACCAGTGCAAGGGGGAGCACTGAAGCTTTCTTT,CATSARGSTEAFF
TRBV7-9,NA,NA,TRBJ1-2,TGTGCCAGCAGCCCCGGGGGGTGGCTTTATGGCTACACCTTC,CASSPGGWLYGYTF